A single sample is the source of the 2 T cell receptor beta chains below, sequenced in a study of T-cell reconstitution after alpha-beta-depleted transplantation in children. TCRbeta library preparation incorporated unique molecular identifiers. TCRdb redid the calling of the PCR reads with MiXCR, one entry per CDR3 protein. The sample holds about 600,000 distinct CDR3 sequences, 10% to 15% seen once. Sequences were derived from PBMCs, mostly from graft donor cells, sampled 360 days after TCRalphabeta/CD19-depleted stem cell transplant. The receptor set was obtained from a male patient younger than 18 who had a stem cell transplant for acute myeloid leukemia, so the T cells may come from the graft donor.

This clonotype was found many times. The CDR3, as DNA: TGTGCCACCAGTGATTTGGGGCGTTATGGATATTACGAGCAGTACTTC. This encodes CATSDLGRYGYYEQYF. The J gene is TRBJ2-7, the V gene TRBV24-1, with D unclear. The CDR3 covers 16 residues. Trimming stripped 0 bases from V and 4 bases from J, with 15 bases between. Germline V CDR1 and CDR2: KGHDR, SFDVKD.

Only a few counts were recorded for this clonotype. The CDR3 coding sequence is TGTGCCAGCAGTCATTTCAGGGGGCTTGCAACTAATGAAAAACTGTTTTTT. Protein: CASSHFRGLATNEKLFF. The chain carries TRBV12-3 or TRBV12-4 and TRBJ1-4, with 8 nucleotides matching TRBD1. V shed 5 bases, J shed 0 bases, and the junction held 8 bases outside the gene matches. There are 17 residues in the CDR3.